This TCR beta chain was found in a study of memory CD4+ T cells and cytomegalovirus serostatus. The data were produced by immunoSEQ multiplex PCR, yet TCRdb's version contains in-frame clones alone and is incomplete. The table has roughly 49,000 clones, roughly 80% seen once. This clone was seen a few times. Other DNA sequences within the sample encode an identical CDR3. The CDR3 is 13 amino acids. V lost 5 bases to trimming and J lost 10 bases, with 12 bases between them. Germline lookup yields CDR1 MNHEY and CDR2 SVGAGI. The sort gate was single viable CD3+CD4+CD8-CD45RO+ cells for memory CD4+ T cells.

The material sequenced was memory CD4+ T cells from blood. This clonotype was sampled from an adult in good health and CMV-seronegative. The chain joins TRBV6-5 to TRBJ1-6, with TRBD1 as a possible D gene (5 bases). CDR3 nucleotides: TGTGCCAGCAGTCAGCAGGGCTCCTCACCCCTCCACTTT. This translates into CASSQQGSSPLHF.